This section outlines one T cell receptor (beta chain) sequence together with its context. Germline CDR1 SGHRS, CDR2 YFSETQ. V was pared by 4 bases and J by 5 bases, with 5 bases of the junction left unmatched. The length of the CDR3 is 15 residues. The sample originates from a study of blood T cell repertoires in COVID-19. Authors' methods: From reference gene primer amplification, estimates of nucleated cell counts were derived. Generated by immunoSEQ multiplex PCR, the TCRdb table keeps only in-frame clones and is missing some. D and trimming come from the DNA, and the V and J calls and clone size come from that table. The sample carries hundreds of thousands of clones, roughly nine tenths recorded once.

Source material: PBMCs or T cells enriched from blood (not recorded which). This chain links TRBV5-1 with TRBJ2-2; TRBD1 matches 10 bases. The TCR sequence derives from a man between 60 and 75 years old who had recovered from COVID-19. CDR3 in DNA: TGCGCCAGCAGCCAGACAGGGGGCGGGACCGGGGAGCTGTTTTTT. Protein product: CASSQTGGGTGELFF.